A selection of T cell receptor beta chains follows, all from one sample in a study of tumor and adjacent non-tumor tissue in lung cancer. MiXCR was run by TCRdb on the multiplex PCR reads, yielding one entry per CDR3 protein. The table includes 70,000 to 95,000 distinct CDR3 sequences, 76% detected once. The material sequenced was distant non-tumor lung tissue. Receptor source: a man between 65 and 85 years old with non-small cell lung cancer. CDR3s leave out the opening cysteine and the closing phenylalanine or tryptophan.

j_call | v_call | cdr3_aa
TRBJ1-1 | TRBV29-1 | NVVAERSEAF
TRBJ1-5 | TRBV20-1 | SARLTRWASQH
TRBJ2-2 | TRBV4-1 | ASSHVSLWAGSVTGELF
TRBJ2-7 | TRBV12-3/TRBV12-4 | ASSCSRGRPYEQY
TRBJ1-3 | TRBV12-3/TRBV12-4 | VSSSRNTIY
TRBJ1-2 | TRBV11-3 | ASSLEHGRKYGYT
TRBJ2-1 | TRBV11-3 | SNSLASGTAYNEQF
TRBJ2-7 | TRBV20-1 | SAAGRTSYKQC
- | TRBV12-3/TRBV12-4 | VSSLGTGGNRPQY
TRBJ2-7 | TRBV11-3 | ASSLTGAYEEY
TRBJ1-6 | TRBV11-1 | AISLDRPPLH
TRBJ2-2 | TRBV11-2 | ASSLFVGTLELF
TRBJ1-6 | TRBV28 | ASSTEQGVGSPLH
TRBJ1-1 | TRBV24-1 | ATSDFRDSGDAF
TRBJ2-5 | TRBV29-1 | NVAERFQETQY
TRBJ2-1 | TRBV6-2/TRBV6-3 | ASSAGESYNEKF
TRBJ2-6 | TRBV5-1 | ANSLSTGSPVMANVLT
TRBJ2-2 | TRBV28 | DSPRDRAIGELF
TRBJ1-2 | TRBV12-3/TRBV12-4 | ASSARDRDGYGYT
TRBJ2-7 | TRBV29-1 | SADEGSYELY
TRBJ2-7 | TRBV6-2/TRBV6-3 | ARSYGYEQY
TRBJ1-2 | TRBV28 | ASSLLSGTGDTHGYT
TRBJ2-2 | TRBV10-3 | AISESSGSAGELF
TRBJ2-7 | TRBV20-1 | SAREPHSYEQY
TRBJ1-1 | TRBV29-1 | IVEAERPEAF
TRBJ1-1 | TRBV11-3 | TSILRDRILNTEAF
TRBJ2-7 | TRBV2 | TSRVPGGTPYEQY
TRBJ2-2 | TRBV11-3 | ASSGRTVAGAGELF
TRBJ2-3 | TRBV4-3 | ASSQEGTSGRTGTQY
TRBJ1-1 | TRBV6-2/TRBV6-3 | ASLPFMGQRREAI
TRBJ2-1 | TRBV6-2/TRBV6-3 | ASSQWNDQF
TRBJ2-1 | TRBV6-2/TRBV6-3 | ASSCRPKNEQF
TRBJ2-2 | TRBV6-1 | ASSRLMEATGELF
TRBJ2-1 | TRBV28 | ASSRGSSYDEQF
TRBJ2-1 | TRBV11-2 | AIRERASAWEQF
TRBJ2-5 | TRBV12-3/TRBV12-4 | ASRKGDHTTSGLPKETQY
TRBJ1-1 | TRBV29-1 | SVVAERPEVF
TRBJ2-3 | TRBV11-2 | ANSLDRGPDTQY
TRBJ1-2 | TRBV7-8 | ASSLSPGTNYGYT
TRBJ1-4 | TRBV28 | VSSWTGELEELF
TRBJ2-3 | TRBV6-5 | ASSSRAGGGSDTQY
TRBJ1-6 | TRBV6-9 | ASSYGSREVSSNSPLH
TRBJ1-2 | TRBV14 | ASSRNSGEYGYA
TRBJ2-5 | TRBV12-3/TRBV12-4 | ASRKSEHPTSGLPQETQY
TRBJ2-7 | TRBV6-1 | ASAGTGLHEHC